This T cell receptor beta chain derives from a study of cytotoxic CD8 clonotypes in ibrutinib-treated CLL. Study information: Of the patients, about a dozen were relapsed/refractory, roughly 16 treatment-naive and fewer than 18 IGHV unmutated.

Whole-study findings and limits: Contraction or stability on treatment was seen for public clonotypes, which were uncommon.

V was clipped by 2 bases and J by 8 bases, with 15 bases between them. The V gene's germline CDR1 is GTSNPN and CDR2 SVGIG (reference sequence). The CDR3 loop spans 13 amino acids. Comments on this clone: Its specificity is not known.

Only in-frame clones appear in the TCRdb table, and some are missing; sequencing was by immunoSEQ multiplex PCR. The sample consists of about 50,000 clones, approximately 87% of them appearing once. This TCR was sampled from a human donor with chronic lymphocytic leukemia. Sequenced here: PBMCs, sampled after 24 months of ibrutinib treatment. The chain carries TRBV30 and TRBJ1-2; a weak D match, TRBD1 (6 bases). The CDR3 sequence is CAWSLTGGSGYTF. CDR3 bases: TGTGCCTGGAGTTTGACAGGAGGCTCGGGCTACACCTTC.